This T cell receptor (beta chain) was sequenced in a study of OX40 agonist ivuxolimab in advanced cancers. Study-wide findings and caveats: It was not determined which antigens were specifically recognized by the peripheral T cells that had undergone clonal expansion.

Notes on this clone: Its antigen remains unknown.

CDR3 length equals 15 residues. Germline V gives CDR1 KGHSH, CDR2 LQKENI. V was pared by 6 bases and J by 5 bases, with 16 bases between. Libraries were prepared by immunoSEQ multiplex PCR; TCRdb keeps only in-frame clonotypes and omits some of them. The sample carries 65,000 to 80,000 clones, roughly 86% recorded once. This TCR was recovered from an adult with an advanced solid tumor such as melanoma, head and neck, liver or kidney cancer. The chain carries TRBV18 and TRBJ1-4; possible D gene TRBD1, 5 bases. This specimen was CD4+ or CD8+ T cells sorted from blood, taken in a trial of the OX40 agonist ivuxolimab. The CDR3: CASSLSTALNEKLFF. DNA of the CDR3: TGTGCCAGCTCCCTCTCGACAGCCTTAAATGAAAAACTGTTTTTT.